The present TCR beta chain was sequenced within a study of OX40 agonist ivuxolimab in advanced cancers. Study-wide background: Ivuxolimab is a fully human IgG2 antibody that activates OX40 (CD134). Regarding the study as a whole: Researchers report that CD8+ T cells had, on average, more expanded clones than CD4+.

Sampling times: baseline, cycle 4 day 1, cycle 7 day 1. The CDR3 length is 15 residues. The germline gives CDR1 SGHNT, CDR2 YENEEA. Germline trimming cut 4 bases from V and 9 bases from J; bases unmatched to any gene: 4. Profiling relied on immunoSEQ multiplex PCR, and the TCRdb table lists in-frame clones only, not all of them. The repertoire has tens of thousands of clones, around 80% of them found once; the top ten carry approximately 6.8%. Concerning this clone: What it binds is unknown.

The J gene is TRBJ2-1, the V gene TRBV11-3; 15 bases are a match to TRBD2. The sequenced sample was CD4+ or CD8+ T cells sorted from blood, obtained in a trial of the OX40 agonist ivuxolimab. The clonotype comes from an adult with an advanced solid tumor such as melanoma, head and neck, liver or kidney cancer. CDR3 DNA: TGTGCCAGCAGCTCGGGACTAGCGGGAGGAATTGAGCAGTTCTTC. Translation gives CASSSGLAGGIEQFF.